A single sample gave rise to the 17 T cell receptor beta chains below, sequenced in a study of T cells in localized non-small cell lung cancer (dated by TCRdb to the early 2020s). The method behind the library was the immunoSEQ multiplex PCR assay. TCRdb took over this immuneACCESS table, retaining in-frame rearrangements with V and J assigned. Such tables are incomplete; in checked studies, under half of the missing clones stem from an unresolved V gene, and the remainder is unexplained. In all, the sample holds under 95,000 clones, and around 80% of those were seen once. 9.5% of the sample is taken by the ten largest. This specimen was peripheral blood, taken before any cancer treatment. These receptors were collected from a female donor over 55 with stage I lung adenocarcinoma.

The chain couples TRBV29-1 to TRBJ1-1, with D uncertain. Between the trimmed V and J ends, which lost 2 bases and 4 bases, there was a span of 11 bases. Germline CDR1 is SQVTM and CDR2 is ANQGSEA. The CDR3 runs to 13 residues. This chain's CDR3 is CSVELGRGTEAFF. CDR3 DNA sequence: TGCAGCGTTGAACTGGGTCGAGGCACTGAAGCTTTCTTT.

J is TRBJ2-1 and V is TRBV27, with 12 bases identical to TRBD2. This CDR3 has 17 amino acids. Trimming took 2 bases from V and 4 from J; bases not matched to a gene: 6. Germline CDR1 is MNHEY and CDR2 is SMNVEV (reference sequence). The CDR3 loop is CASSLLSSGRVYNEQFF. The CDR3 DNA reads TGTGCCAGCAGTTTACTTTCTAGCGGGAGGGTATACAATGAGCAGTTCTTC.

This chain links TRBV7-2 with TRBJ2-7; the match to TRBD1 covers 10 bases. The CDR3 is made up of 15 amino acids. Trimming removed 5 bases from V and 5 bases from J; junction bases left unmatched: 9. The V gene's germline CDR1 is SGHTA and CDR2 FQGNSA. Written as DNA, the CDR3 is TGTGCCAGCAGCCTCCGGGACAGGGGTTTCGACGAGCAGTACTTC. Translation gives CASSLRDRGFDEQYF.

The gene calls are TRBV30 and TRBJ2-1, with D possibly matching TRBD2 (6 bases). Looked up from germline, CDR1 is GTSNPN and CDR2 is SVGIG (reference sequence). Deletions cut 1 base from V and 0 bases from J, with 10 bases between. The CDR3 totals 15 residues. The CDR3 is CAWSAFGGSYNEQFF. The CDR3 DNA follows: TGTGCCTGGAGTGCGTTCGGGGGCTCCTACAATGAGCAGTTCTTC.

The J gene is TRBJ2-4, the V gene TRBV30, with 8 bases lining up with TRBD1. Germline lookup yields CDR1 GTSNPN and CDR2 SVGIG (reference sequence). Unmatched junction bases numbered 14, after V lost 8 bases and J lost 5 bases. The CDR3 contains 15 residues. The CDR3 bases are TGTGCCGGTGTAGCAGGGGGCTCCTTCCAAAACATTCAGTACTTC. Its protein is CAGVAGGSFQNIQYF.

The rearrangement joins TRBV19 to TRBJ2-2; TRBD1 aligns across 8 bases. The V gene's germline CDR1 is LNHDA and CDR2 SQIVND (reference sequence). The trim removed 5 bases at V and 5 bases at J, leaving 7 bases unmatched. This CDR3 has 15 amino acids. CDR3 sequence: CASSPGGSRTGELFF. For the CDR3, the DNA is TGTGCCAGTAGTCCAGGGGGCAGTCGGACCGGGGAGCTGTTTTTT. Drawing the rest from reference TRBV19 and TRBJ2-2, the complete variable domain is DGGITQSPKYLFRKEGQNVTLSCEQNLNHDAMYWYRQDPGQGLRLIYYSQIVNDFQKGDIAEGYSVSREKKESFPLTVTSAQKNPTAFYLCASSPGGSRTGELFFGEGSRLTVL.

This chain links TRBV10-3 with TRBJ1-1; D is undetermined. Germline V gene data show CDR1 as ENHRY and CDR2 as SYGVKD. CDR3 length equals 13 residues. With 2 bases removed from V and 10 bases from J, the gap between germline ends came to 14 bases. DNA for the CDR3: TGTGCCATCAGTGAGACACCTCAGTCGGTAGCTTTCTTT. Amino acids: CAISETPQSVAFF.

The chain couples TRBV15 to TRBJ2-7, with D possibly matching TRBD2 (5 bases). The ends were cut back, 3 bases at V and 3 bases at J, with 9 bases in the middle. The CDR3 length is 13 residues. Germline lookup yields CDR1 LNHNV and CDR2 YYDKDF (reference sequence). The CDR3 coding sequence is TGTGCCACCAGCAGGGGAGAATTCTACGAGCAGTACTTC. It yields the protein CATSRGEFYEQYF.

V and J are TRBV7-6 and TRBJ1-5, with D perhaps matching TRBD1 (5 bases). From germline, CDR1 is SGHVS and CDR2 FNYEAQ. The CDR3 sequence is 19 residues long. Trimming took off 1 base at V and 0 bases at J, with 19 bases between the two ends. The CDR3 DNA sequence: TGTGCCAGCAGCTTAGAGGCCGGGGACGTAGGGTTTAGCAATCAGCCCCAGCATTTT. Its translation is CASSLEAGDVGFSNQPQHF.

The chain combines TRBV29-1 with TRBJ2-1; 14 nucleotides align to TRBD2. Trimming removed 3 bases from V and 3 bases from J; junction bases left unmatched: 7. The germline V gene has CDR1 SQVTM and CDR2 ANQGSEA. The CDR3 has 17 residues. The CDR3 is CSVEQGTSGSIYNEQFF. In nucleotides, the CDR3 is TGCAGCGTTGAGCAAGGGACTAGCGGGAGTATCTACAATGAGCAGTTCTTC.

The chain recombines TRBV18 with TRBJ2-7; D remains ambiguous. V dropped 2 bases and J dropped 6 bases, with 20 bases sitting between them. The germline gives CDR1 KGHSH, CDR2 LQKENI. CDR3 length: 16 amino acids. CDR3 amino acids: CASSPARGATFVEQYF. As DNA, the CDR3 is TGTGCCAGCTCACCAGCCCGCGGAGCGACCTTCGTCGAGCAGTACTTC.

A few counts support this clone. The CDR3 DNA is TGTGCCAGCAGTTACCCCACAGTCGGAGAGGAAGCTTTCTTT. Its protein is CASSYPTVGEEAFF. The genes are TRBV6-6 and TRBJ1-1; D gene uncertain. Germline loops: CDR1 MNHNY, CDR2 SVGAGI (reference sequence). CDR3 length equals 14 residues. The V end lost 2 bases, the J end lost 8 bases, and 15 bases lay between the germline ends.

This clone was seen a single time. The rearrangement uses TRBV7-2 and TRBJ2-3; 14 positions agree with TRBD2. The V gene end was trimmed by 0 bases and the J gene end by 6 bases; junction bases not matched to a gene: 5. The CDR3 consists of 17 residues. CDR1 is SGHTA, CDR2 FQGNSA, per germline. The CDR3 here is CASSLAGTSGSRDTQYF. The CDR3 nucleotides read TGTGCCAGCAGCTTAGCGGGGACTAGCGGGAGTAGGGATACGCAGTATTTT.

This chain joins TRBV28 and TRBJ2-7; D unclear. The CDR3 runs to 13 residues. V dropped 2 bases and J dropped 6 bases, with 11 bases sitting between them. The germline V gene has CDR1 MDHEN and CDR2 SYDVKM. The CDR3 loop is CASSLAGFGEQYF. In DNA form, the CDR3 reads TGTGCCAGCAGTTTAGCAGGATTTGGCGAGCAGTACTTC.

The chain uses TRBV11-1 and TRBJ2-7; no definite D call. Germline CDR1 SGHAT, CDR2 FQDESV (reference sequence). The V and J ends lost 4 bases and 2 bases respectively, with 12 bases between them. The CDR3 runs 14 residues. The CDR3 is CASSSTGLAYEQYF. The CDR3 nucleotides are TGTGCCAGCAGCTCCACGGGCCTCGCCTACGAGCAGTACTTC.

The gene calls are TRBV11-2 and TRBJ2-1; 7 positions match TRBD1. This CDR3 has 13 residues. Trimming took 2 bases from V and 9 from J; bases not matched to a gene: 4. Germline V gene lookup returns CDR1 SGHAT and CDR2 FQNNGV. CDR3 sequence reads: CASSLSTGLEQFF. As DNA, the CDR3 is TGTGCCAGCAGCTTATCGACAGGGCTTGAGCAGTTCTTC. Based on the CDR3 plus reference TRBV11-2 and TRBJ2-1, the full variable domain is EAGVAQSPRYKIIEKRQSVAFWCNPISGHATLYWYQQILGQGPKLLIQFQNNGVVDDSQLPKDRFSAERLKGVDSTLKIQPAKLEDSAVYLCASSLSTGLEQFFGPGTRLTVL.

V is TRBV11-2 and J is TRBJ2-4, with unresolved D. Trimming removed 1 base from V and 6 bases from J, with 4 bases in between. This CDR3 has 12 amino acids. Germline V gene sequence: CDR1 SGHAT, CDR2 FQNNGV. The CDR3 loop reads CASSLGGNIQYF. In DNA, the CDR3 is TGTGCCAGCAGCTTAGGGGGAAACATTCAGTACTTC.